This TCR beta chain was sequenced in a study of blood T cell repertoires in COVID-19 (TCRdb year 2020). With respect to the entire study: Collaborator samples came from the United States, Italy and Spain and covered acute and convalescent phases of COVID-19. The prospective study material was composed of cDNA or gDNA derived from T cells, B-cell-depleted T cells, or PBMCs. Subjects who had been exposed to COVID-19, were actively infected with it, or had recovered from it provided the deeply sampled blood TCRbeta repertoires that made up the dataset. The repertoires were made available in a free public database intended to serve as a resource for research on the immune response to SARS-CoV-2. Samples came from the ongoing ImmuneRACE study (first 160 participants) plus 1,254 subjects from 6 global collaborators. The sample metadata nearly always contained a de-identified subject ID, COVID-19 status, age in years and sex. HLA class I and class II types, where available, came from metadata supplied by the sample provider rather than from assay-based typing. Paper-wide results and their limitations: The amount of clinical and demographic metadata varied by source and participant and was provided uncurated.

As for this clone: Its antigen is currently not known. No per-base quality is available; no much larger clone lies one base away.

A second Seattle source provided samples from volunteer blood donors who had recovered from COVID-19. The collaborating institutions used their own protocols to collect whole blood in K2EDTA tubes. Collaborator samples were shipped for TCRbeta analysis as frozen whole blood, isolated PBMCs, or DNA extracted from either sample type. TCRbeta CDR3 regions were amplified from genomic DNA using the immunoSEQ Assay, a bias-controlled multiplex PCR. The authors processed their data as follows. The number of nucleated cells in each sample was estimated from the amplification of reference gene primers within the assay. To quantify the absolute abundance of each unique TCRbeta CDR3 rearrangement, sequence reads were collapsed and filtered. For each sample, productive Simpson clonality was calculated by taking the square root of Simpson's diversity index across productive rearrangements. As stored in TCRdb, this immuneACCESS dataset retains in-frame rearrangements with V and J assigned. A fraction of the clones does not appear; measured against another copy, unresolved V genes explain less than half of the discrepancy, and the remainder lacks a known reason. For V, J and clone size, that table is used; D and trimming come from the DNA. Present in this sample are under 300,000 clones, about 88% of which were seen just once. Approximately 2.2% of the sample lies in the top ten.

Taken from the germline V gene, the CDR1 and CDR2 loops are MNHEY and SVGAGI. V trim: 2 bases; J trim: 4 bases; unmatched bases: 7. CDR3 length: 15 amino acids, cysteine to phenylalanine. CDR3 DNA only is kept here, 45 bases in frame from base 1. Sequenced material: peripheral blood. This clonotype originated in a middle-aged woman who had recovered from COVID-19. The chain employs TRBV6-5 and TRBJ2-7, with TRBD2 identical over 8 junction bases. The nucleotide sequence reads TGTGCCAGCAGTTACCGAGCGGGGGACCCATACGAGCAGTACTTC. This gives the protein CASSYRAGDPYEQYF.